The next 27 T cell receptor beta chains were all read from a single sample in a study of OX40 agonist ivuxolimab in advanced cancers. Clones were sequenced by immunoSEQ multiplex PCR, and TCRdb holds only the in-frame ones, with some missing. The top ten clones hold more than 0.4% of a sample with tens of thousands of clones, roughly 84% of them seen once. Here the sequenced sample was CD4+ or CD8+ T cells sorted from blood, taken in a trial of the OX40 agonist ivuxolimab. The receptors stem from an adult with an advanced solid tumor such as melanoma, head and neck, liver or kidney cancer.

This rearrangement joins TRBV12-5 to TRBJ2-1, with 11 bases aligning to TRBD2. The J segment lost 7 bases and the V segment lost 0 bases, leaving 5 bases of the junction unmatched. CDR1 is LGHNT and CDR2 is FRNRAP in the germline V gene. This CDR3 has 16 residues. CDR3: CASGLVLAGVPNEQFF. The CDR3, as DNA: TGTGCTAGTGGTTTGGTACTAGCGGGAGTTCCTAATGAGCAGTTCTTC.

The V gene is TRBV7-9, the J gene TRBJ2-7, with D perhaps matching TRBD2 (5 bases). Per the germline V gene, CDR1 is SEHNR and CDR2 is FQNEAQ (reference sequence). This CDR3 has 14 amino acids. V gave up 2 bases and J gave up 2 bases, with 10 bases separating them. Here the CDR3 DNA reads TGTGCCAGCAGCTTAACGGACGGGACCTACGAGCAGTACTTC. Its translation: CASSLTDGTYEQYF.

The CDR3 here is CASRRVNTGELFF. DNA of the CDR3: TGTGCCAGTAGGAGAGTTAACACCGGGGAGCTGTTTTTT. J is TRBJ2-2 and V is TRBV19; no definite D call. Trimming left V 6 bases short and J 2 bases short, with 7 bases between. The germline V gene has CDR1 LNHDA and CDR2 SQIVND (reference sequence). The CDR3 contains 13 residues. The full variable domain, rest sourced from reference TRBV19 and TRBJ2-2, is DGGITQSPKYLFRKEGQNVTLSCEQNLNHDAMYWYRQDPGQGLRLIYYSQIVNDFQKGDIAEGYSVSREKKESFPLTVTSAQKNPTAFYLCASRRVNTGELFFGEGSRLTVL.

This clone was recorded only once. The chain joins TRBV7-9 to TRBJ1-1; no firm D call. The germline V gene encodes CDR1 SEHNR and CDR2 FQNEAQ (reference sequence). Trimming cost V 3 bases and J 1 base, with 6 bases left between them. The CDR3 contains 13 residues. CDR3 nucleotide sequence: TGTGCCAGCAGCTTTCCGGCGAACACTGAAGCTTTCTTT. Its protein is CASSFPANTEAFF.

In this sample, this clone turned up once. The CDR3 sequence: CASSLRPAGTDTQYF. DNA for the CDR3: TGTGCCAGCAGCTTACGGCCCGCAGGAACAGATACGCAGTATTTT. The J gene is TRBJ2-3, the V gene TRBV7-6; no definite D call. CDR1 and CDR2 (germline): SGHVS, FNYEAQ. Trimming took off 2 bases at V and 3 bases at J, with 12 bases between the two ends. This CDR3 region has 15 residues.

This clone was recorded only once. CDR3 region: CASSGGNANVLTF. The CDR3 DNA sequence: TGCGCCAGCAGTGGGGGGAATGCCAACGTCCTGACTTTC. The chain recombines TRBV10-2 with TRBJ2-6; tentatively, D is TRBD1 or TRBD2 (5 bases each). This CDR3 is built from 13 residues. CDR1 WSHSY and CDR2 SAAADI come from the germline V gene. V was trimmed by 4 bases and J by 7 bases, leaving 8 bases between them.

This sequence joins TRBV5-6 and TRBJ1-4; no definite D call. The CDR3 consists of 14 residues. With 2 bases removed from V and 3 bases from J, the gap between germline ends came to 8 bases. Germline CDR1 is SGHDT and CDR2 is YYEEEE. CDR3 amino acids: CASSFGYSNEKLFF. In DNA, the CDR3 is TGTGCCAGCAGCTTTGGGTATTCTAATGAAAAACTGTTTTTT.

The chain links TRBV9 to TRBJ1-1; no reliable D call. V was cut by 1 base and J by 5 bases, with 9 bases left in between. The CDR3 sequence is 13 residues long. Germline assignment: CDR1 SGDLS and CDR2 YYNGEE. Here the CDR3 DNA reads TGTGCCAGCAGCGTAACCGTACGGACTGAAGCTTTCTTT. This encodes CASSVTVRTEAFF.

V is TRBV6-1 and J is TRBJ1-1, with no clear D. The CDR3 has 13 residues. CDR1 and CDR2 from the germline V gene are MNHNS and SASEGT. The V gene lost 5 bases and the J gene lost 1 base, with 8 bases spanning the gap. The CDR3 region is CASSFGRNTEAFF. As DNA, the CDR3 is TGTGCCAGCAGTTTTGGCAGGAACACTGAAGCTTTCTTT.

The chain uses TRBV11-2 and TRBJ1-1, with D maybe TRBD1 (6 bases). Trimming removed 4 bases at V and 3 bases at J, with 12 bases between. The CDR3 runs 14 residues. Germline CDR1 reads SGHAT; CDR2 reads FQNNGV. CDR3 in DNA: TGTGCCAGCAGCTACCAGGGGTTTGACACTGAAGCTTTCTTT. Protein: CASSYQGFDTEAFF.

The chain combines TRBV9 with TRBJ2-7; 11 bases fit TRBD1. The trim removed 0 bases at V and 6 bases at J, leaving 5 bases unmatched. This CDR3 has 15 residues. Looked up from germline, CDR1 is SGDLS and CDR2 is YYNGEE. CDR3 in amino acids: CASSVDPGTGGEQYF. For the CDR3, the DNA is TGTGCCAGCAGCGTAGACCCAGGGACAGGGGGCGAGCAGTACTTC. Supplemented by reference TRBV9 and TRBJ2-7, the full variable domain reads DSGVTQTPKHLITATGQRVTLRCSPRSGDLSVYWYQQSLDQGLQFLIQYYNGEERAKGNILERFSAQQFPDLHSELNLSSLELGDSALYFCASSVDPGTGGEQYFGPGTRLTVT.

The CDR3 bases are TGTGCCAGTAGTCCAGGCGTTTGGGGGAACACCGGGGAGCTGTTTTTT. Translating gives CASSPGVWGNTGELFF. The chain combines TRBV19 with TRBJ2-2; D is ambiguous. The CDR3 runs to 16 residues. CDR1 and CDR2 (germline): LNHDA, SQIVND (reference sequence). The V end lost 5 bases, the J end lost 1 base, and 14 bases lay between the germline ends.

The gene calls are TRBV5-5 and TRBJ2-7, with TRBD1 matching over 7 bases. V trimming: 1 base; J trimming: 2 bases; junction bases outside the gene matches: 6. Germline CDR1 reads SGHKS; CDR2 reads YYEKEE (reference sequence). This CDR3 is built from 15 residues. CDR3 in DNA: TGTGCCAGCAGCTTGAGAGGGGGCCTGACCTACGAGCAGTACTTC. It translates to CASSLRGGLTYEQYF.

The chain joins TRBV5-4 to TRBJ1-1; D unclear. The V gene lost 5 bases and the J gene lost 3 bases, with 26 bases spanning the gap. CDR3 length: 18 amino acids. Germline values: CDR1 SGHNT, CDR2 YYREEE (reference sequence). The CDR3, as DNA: TGTGCCAGCAGTTACCTCGCGGAGGGATTCGAGGCGGACACTGAAGCTTTCTTT. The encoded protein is CASSYLAEGFEADTEAFF. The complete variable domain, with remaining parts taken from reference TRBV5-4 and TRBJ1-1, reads ETGVTQSPTHLIKTRGQQVTLRCSSQSGHNTVSWYQQALGQGPQFIFQYYREEENGRGNFPPRFSGLQFPNYSSELNVNALELDDSALYLCASSYLAEGFEADTEAFFGQGTRLTVV.

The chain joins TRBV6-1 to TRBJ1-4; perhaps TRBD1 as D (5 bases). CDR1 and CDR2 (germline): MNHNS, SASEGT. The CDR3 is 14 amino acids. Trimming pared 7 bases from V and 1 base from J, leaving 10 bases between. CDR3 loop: CASIPDRTNEKLFF. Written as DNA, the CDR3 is TGTGCCAGCATTCCCGACAGAACTAATGAAAAACTGTTTTTT.

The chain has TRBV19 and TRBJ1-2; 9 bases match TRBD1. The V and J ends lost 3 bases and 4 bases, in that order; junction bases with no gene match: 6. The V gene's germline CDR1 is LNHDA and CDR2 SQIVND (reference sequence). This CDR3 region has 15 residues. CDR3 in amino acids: CASSMDRGRLYGYTF. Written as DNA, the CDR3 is TGTGCCAGTAGTATGGACAGGGGACGACTCTATGGCTACACCTTC.

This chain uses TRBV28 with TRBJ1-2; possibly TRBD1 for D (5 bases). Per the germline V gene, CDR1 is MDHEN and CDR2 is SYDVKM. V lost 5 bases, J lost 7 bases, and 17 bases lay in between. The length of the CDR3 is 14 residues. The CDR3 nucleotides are TGTGCCAGCAGTCTACCGGGACGTTCGGGTGGCTACACCTTC. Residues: CASSLPGRSGGYTF.

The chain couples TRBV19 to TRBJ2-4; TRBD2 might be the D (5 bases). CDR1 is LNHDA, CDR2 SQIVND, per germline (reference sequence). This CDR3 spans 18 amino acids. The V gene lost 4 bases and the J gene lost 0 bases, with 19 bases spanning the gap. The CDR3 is CASSTPRRKALAKNIQYF. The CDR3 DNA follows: TGTGCCAGTAGTACCCCCCGGAGGAAGGCCTTAGCCAAAAACATTCAGTACTTC.

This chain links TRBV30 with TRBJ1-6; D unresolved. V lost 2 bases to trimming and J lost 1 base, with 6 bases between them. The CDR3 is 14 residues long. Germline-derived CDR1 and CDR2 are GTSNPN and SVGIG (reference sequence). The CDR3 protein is CAWSQSSYNSPLHF. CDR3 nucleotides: TGTGCCTGGAGTCAGAGTTCCTATAATTCACCCCTCCACTTT.

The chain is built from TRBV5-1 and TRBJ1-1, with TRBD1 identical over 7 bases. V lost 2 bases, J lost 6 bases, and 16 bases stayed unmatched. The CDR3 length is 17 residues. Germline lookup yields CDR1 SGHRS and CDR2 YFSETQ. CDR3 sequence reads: CASSLQGTGTDPSEAFF. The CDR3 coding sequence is TGCGCCAGCAGCTTACAAGGGACCGGGACAGATCCTTCTGAAGCTTTCTTT.

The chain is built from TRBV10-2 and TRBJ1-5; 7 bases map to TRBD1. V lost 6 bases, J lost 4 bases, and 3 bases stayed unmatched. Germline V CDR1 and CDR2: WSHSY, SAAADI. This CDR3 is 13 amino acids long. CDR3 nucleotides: TGCGCCAGCAGCTCAGGGGGAAATCAGCCCCAGCATTTT. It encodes CASSSGGNQPQHF.

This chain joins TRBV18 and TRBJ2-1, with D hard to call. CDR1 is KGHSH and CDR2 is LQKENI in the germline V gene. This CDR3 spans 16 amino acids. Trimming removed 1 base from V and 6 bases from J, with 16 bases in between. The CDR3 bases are TGTGCCAGCTCACCACTGACCCTCGGGCCGCTCAATGAGCAGTTCTTC. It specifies CASSPLTLGPLNEQFF.

The CDR3 DNA reads TGTGCCAGCAGCCTTGGGGCCCTCTCCTACGAGCAGTACTTC. Amino acids: CASSLGALSYEQYF. J is TRBJ2-7 and V is TRBV7-9; a weak D match, TRBD1 (5 bases). The CDR3 is 14 amino acids. V was clipped by 5 bases and J by 0 bases, with 11 bases between them. Germline V gives CDR1 SEHNR, CDR2 FQNEAQ (reference sequence).

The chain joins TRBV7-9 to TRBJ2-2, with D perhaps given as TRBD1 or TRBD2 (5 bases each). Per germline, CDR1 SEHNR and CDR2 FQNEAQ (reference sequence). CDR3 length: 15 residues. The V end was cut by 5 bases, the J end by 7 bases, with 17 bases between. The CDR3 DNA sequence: TGTGCCAGCAGCCCGGGGCGATTGAACGGCGGGGAGCTGTTTTTT. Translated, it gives CASSPGRLNGGELFF.

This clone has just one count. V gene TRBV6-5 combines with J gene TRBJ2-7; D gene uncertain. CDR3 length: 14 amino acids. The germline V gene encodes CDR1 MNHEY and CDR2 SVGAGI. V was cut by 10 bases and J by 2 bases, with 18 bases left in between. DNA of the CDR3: TGTGCCACCATGGACCTCCAGGCGCCCTACGAGCAGTACTTC. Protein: CATMDLQAPYEQYF.

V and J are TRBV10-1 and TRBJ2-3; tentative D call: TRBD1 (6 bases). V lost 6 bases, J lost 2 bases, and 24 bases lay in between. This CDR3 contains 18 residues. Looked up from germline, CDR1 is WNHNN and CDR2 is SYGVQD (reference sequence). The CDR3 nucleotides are TGCGCCAGCAGAAAGGGGGAGCTCGGAGGCGCTTTCACAGATACGCAGTATTTT. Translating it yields CASRKGELGGAFTDTQYF.

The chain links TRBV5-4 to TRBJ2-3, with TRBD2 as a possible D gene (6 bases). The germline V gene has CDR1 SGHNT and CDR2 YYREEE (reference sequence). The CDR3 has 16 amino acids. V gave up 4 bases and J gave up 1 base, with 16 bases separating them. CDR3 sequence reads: CASSSRVASGTDTQYF. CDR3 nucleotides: TGTGCCAGCAGCAGCAGGGTTGCTAGCGGCACAGATACGCAGTATTTT. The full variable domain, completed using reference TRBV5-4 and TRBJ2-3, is ETGVTQSPTHLIKTRGQQVTLRCSSQSGHNTVSWYQQALGQGPQFIFQYYREEENGRGNFPPRFSGLQFPNYSSELNVNALELDDSALYLCASSSRVASGTDTQYFGPGTRLTVL.